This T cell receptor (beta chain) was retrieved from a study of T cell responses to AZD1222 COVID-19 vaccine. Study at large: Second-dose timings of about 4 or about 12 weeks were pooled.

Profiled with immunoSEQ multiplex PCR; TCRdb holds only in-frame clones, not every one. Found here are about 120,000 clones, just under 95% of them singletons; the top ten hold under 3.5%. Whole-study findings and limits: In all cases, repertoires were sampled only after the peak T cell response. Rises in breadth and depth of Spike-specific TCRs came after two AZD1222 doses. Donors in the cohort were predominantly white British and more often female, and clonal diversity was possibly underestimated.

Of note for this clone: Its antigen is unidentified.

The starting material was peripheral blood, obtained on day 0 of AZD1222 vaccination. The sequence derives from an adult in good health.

The CDR3 loop reads CASRTGTGGRSNQPQHF. The DNA of the CDR3 is TGTGCCAGCAGAACCGGGACAGGGGGCCGTAGCAATCAGCCCCAGCATTTT. J is TRBJ1-5 and V is TRBV28; 12 nucleotides line up with TRBD1. Germline trimming cut 6 bases from V and 0 bases from J; bases unmatched to any gene: 6. The germline gives CDR1 MDHEN, CDR2 SYDVKM. CDR3 length: 17 residues.